This TCR beta chain was identified in a study of type 1 regulatory T cells. Background on the study: T-allo10 is an in vitro-generated, Tr1-enriched CD4 T cell product specific for alloantigen. Study outcomes and limitations: Compared with non-type 1 regulatory T cells, type 1 regulatory T cells showed a more restricted TCR repertoire.

V lost 4 bases to trimming and J lost 9 bases; unmatched junction nucleotides: 7. The germline V gene has CDR1 SGHTA and CDR2 FQGNSA. The CDR3 covers 15 residues. As regards this clonotype: What it binds is not known.

Each CDR3 protein is one row after TCRdb ran MiXCR on the reads. The repertoire holds 65,000 to 80,000 distinct CDR3 sequences, 20% to 25% seen once, with less than 10% in the top ten. Sequencing was carried out using cultured type 1 regulatory T (Tr1) cells, either the whole culture or a sorted fraction (not recorded which). The gene calls are TRBV7-2 and TRBJ2-1; 12 nucleotides line up with TRBD2. This receptor was obtained from a human donor in good health. CDR3 in amino acids: CASSSGLAGYGEQFF. In DNA, the CDR3 is TGTGCCAGCAGCTCCGGACTAGCGGGATACGGTGAGCAGTTCTTC. Filled out from reference TRBV7-2 and TRBJ2-1, the complete variable domain reads GAGVSQSPSNKVTEKGKDVELRCDPISGHTALYWYRQSLGQGLEFLIYFQGNSAPDKSGLPSDRFSAERTGGSVSTLTIQRTQQEDSAVYLCASSSGLAGYGEQFFGPGTRLTVL.